This T cell receptor beta chain came from a study of T cell changes during pregnancy in multiple sclerosis (dated by TCRdb to between 2019 and 2020). Study-wide context: The study looked at changes in the T cell repertoire across pregnancy in women with multiple sclerosis.

Counted from cysteine to phenylalanine, this CDR3 has 18 amino acids. Only CDR3 DNA is held: 54 bases, read in frame from base 1. Based on the germline V gene (reference sequence), the CDR1 and CDR2 sequences are LNHDA and SQIVND. The germline V and J ends show losses of 4 bases and 1 base respectively, and no gene match explains 8 bases of the junction. The protocol used for the library was the immunoSEQ multiplex PCR assay. TCRdb took this table from immuneACCESS and kept in-frame rearrangements with V and J called. Such tables lack part of the clones; where checked against another copy, unresolved V genes explain under half of the gap, and the rest is unexplained. The sample table holds 35,000 to 45,000 clones, of which about 90% were seen once. The ten largest make up roughly 4.5% of the sample. This clone was detected once. Its antigen is unknown. There are no base qualities to consult, and no much larger clone falls within one base.

Material: peripheral blood, obtained in the second trimester of pregnancy. The chain employs TRBV19 and TRBJ2-6; 9 bases in between match TRBD1. The receptor was derived from a female donor in good health, enrolled as a control in a pregnancy study. CDR3 reads: CASSTPGQGVSGANVLTF. In nucleotides, the sequence is TGTGCCAGTAGTACCCCGGGACAGGGTGTGTCTGGGGCCAACGTCCTGACTTTC.